Shown below are 25 T cell receptor beta chains from a single sample sequenced in a study of cytomegalovirus exposure and HLA in healthy donors. The table came from immunoSEQ multiplex PCR; TCRdb's copy has only in-frame clones and leaves some out. Of 75,000 to 90,000 clones in the sample, 95% were seen once. The specimen sequenced was PBMCs. These receptors were taken from a woman aged 18-35 years in good health and CMV-seronegative.

The V and J genes are TRBV9 and TRBJ2-3; 9 bases agree with TRBD2. The ends lost 3 bases at V and 10 bases at J; junction bases unmatched: 15. The CDR3 sequence is 16 residues long. CDR1 and CDR2 from the germline V gene are SGDLS and YYNGEE. CDR3 protein: CASSAQPGLASGAQYF. CDR3 sequence (DNA): TGTGCCAGCAGCGCACAGCCGGGACTAGCATCCGGGGCGCAGTATTTT.

The chain carries TRBV11-2 and TRBJ1-2; tentative D call: TRBD1 (6 bases). This CDR3 comprises 13 residues. Germline CDR1 and CDR2: SGHAT and FQNNGV. V shed 6 bases and J shed 7 bases, with 15 bases lying between them. CDR3 protein: CASSSGAAVGYTF. The CDR3 region has the DNA TGTGCCAGCAGTTCAGGGGCGGCTGTTGGCTACACCTTC.

The rearrangement joins TRBV6-6 to TRBJ1-5; 7 bases fit TRBD1. J was trimmed by 0 bases and V by 8 bases; bases with no gene match: 4. Germline V lookup: CDR1 MNHNY, CDR2 SVGAGI (reference sequence). This CDR3 is 14 amino acids long. CDR3 amino acids: CASGTANSNQPQHF. The CDR3, as DNA: TGTGCCAGCGGGACAGCTAATAGCAATCAGCCCCAGCATTTT.

The gene calls are TRBV9 and TRBJ1-2; possibly TRBD1 for D (6 bases). The CDR3 has 13 residues. Germline lookup yields CDR1 SGDLS and CDR2 YYNGEE. V was clipped by 2 bases and J by 4 bases, with 9 bases between them. The DNA of the CDR3 is TGTGCCAGCAGCGTCGGGACACCCTATGGCTACACCTTC. Translated, it gives CASSVGTPYGYTF.

This chain uses TRBV6-5 with TRBJ2-7; TRBD2 aligns across 8 bases. The germline V gene encodes CDR1 MNHEY and CDR2 SVGAGI. The CDR3 extends over 13 amino acids. V shed 7 bases and J 4 bases; nucleotides not matched to a gene: 6. DNA for the CDR3: TGTGCCAGCAAGGATCCGGGGGGGTACGAGCAGTACTTC. This encodes CASKDPGGYEQYF.

The CDR3 coding sequence is TGCGCCAGCAGCGCTCTAGCGGGAGGGCTCAATGAGCAGTTCTTC. It specifies CASSALAGGLNEQFF. The chain joins TRBV5-1 to TRBJ2-1; 12 positions match TRBD2. The CDR3 contains 15 residues. J gave up 6 bases and V 4 bases, and 5 bases lay outside the gene matches. CDR1 and CDR2 from the germline V gene are SGHRS and YFSETQ.

V is TRBV7-9 and J is TRBJ2-3, with D perhaps matching TRBD2 (5 bases). Trimming left V 5 bases short and J 0 bases short, with 12 bases between. Looked up from germline, CDR1 is SEHNR and CDR2 is FQNEAQ (reference sequence). The CDR3 contains 15 residues. The DNA for the CDR3 is TGTGCCAGCAGCGAAACAGCGGTTAGCACAGATACGCAGTATTTT. Translating it yields CASSETAVSTDTQYF.

V usage is TRBV4-3 and J usage is TRBJ2-5; tentatively, D is TRBD1 (6 bases). V was trimmed by 1 base and J by 5 bases, leaving 11 bases between them. Germline lookup yields CDR1 LGHNA and CDR2 YSLEER. The CDR3 spans 14 residues. CDR3 loop: CASSQGGRGETQYF. CDR3 DNA sequence: TGCGCCAGCAGCCAAGGAGGCAGGGGTGAGACCCAGTACTTC.

This sequence joins TRBV5-1 and TRBJ1-1; TRBD1 agrees at 9 bases. The CDR3 loop spans 14 amino acids. Germline lookup yields CDR1 SGHRS and CDR2 YFSETQ. V was pared by 4 bases and J by 10 bases, with 11 bases of the junction left unmatched. This CDR3 reads CASSPGQGPGGAFF. DNA of the CDR3: TGCGCCAGCAGCCCGGGACAGGGACCTGGGGGAGCTTTCTTT.

The J gene is TRBJ2-3, the V gene TRBV7-7; the D is unclear. Trimming left V 2 bases short and J 4 bases short, with 13 bases between. The CDR3 consists of 15 residues. Germline V gives CDR1 SSHAT, CDR2 FNYEAQ (reference sequence). CDR3 DNA: TGTGCCAGCAGCTTACTCCCAGGTTTATCAGATACGCAGTATTTT. This translates into CASSLLPGLSDTQYF.

The V gene is TRBV9, the J gene TRBJ1-6; TRBD1 might be the D (6 bases). CDR1 is SGDLS and CDR2 is YYNGEE in the germline V gene. Trimming stripped 4 bases from V and 8 bases from J, with 19 bases between. The CDR3 extends over 16 amino acids. CDR3 coding DNA: TGTGCCAGCAGCACAAGAGCGGGGGGGGCTGATTCACCCCTCCACTTT. Its protein is CASSTRAGGADSPLHF. Together with reference TRBV9 and TRBJ1-6, the CDR3 gives the full variable domain: DSGVTQTPKHLITATGQRVTLRCSPRSGDLSVYWYQQSLDQGLQFLIQYYNGEERAKGNILERFSAQQFPDLHSELNLSSLELGDSALYFCASSTRAGGADSPLHFGNGTRLTVT.

This chain links TRBV28 with TRBJ2-5; possibly TRBD2 for D (5 bases). The CDR3 extends over 17 amino acids. Trimming took 6 bases from V and 4 from J, leaving 24 bases between them. Looked up from germline, CDR1 is MDHEN and CDR2 is SYDVKM. In DNA form, the CDR3 reads TGTGCCAGCAGCTACGAGGCGGCCGCTCTTCGGGGAGAGACCCAGTACTTC. Its protein is CASSYEAAALRGETQYF.

This clone was recorded only once. V usage is TRBV27 and J usage is TRBJ2-6; TRBD1 matches 8 bases. The germline CDR1 and CDR2 sequences are MNHEY and SMNVEV (reference sequence). Trimming at V came to 3 bases and at J to 0 bases, leaving 4 bases not matched to a gene. This CDR3 comprises 17 residues. The CDR3 region is CASSLWGQASGANVLTF. CDR3 bases: TGTGCCAGCAGTTTGTGGGGACAGGCCTCTGGGGCCAACGTCCTGACTTTC.

The chain combines TRBV19 with TRBJ1-2; 10 bases are shared with TRBD1. Germline loops: CDR1 LNHDA, CDR2 SQIVND (reference sequence). V dropped 3 bases and J dropped 2; count of bases not matched to a gene: 3. The CDR3 contains 15 residues. CDR3 loop: CASSIMGQGNYGYTF. CDR3 coding DNA: TGTGCCAGTAGTATTATGGGACAGGGGAACTATGGCTACACCTTC.

The sample holds one count of this clone. The rearrangement joins TRBV10-3 to TRBJ2-7; TRBD2 aligns across 11 bases. The CDR3 totals 14 residues. V trimming: 2 bases; J trimming: 3 bases; junction bases outside the gene matches: 0. Germline V lookup: CDR1 ENHRY, CDR2 SYGVKD. DNA for the CDR3: TGTGCCATCAGTGAGACTAGCGGGAGCTACGAGCAGTACTTC. It specifies CAISETSGSYEQYF.

The chain employs TRBV6-5 and TRBJ2-1, with 7 positions matching TRBD1. The CDR3 extends over 16 amino acids. The germline CDR1 and CDR2 sequences are MNHEY and SVGAGI. Trimming took 4 bases from V and 7 from J; bases not matched to a gene: 13. The CDR3 bases are TGTGCCAGCAGTTCCCAACTAGGGGCAGGGGGTAATGAGCAGTTCTTC. This encodes CASSSQLGAGGNEQFF.

This clone has only one observation. This chain links TRBV18 with TRBJ1-1, with D tentatively TRBD1 (5 bases). Germline V lookup: CDR1 KGHSH, CDR2 LQKENI. The CDR3 consists of 17 residues. The V end was cut by 3 bases, the J end by 0 bases, with 17 bases between. Here the CDR3 DNA reads TGTGCCAGCTCACCGGGAACAGGCCGCTTCATGAACACTGAAGCTTTCTTT. It encodes CASSPGTGRFMNTEAFF.

The genes are TRBV7-2 and TRBJ1-2; 7 nucleotides line up with TRBD1. The V and J ends lost 5 bases and 6 bases, in that order; junction bases with no gene match: 6. CDR1 and CDR2 from the germline V gene are SGHTA and FQGNSA. The CDR3 has 13 amino acids. The CDR3 is CASSTRGSDGYTF. CDR3 DNA: TGTGCCAGCAGCACCAGGGGGTCGGATGGCTACACCTTC.

The chain recombines TRBV5-4 with TRBJ2-7; D might be TRBD1 (6 bases). V was shortened by 4 bases and J by 4 bases, with 21 bases between the two germline ends. Germline assignment: CDR1 SGHNT and CDR2 YYREEE (reference sequence). The CDR3 is 16 amino acids. The chain's CDR3 is CASSRTSGIGGYEQYF. CDR3 bases: TGTGCCAGCAGCCGAACTTCCGGTATAGGGGGTTACGAGCAGTACTTC.

The chain employs TRBV7-2 and TRBJ2-6; no clear D gene. Germline loops: CDR1 SGHTA, CDR2 FQGNSA. V gave up 3 bases and J gave up 0 bases, with 12 bases separating them. The CDR3 is made up of 17 amino acids. The CDR3 reads CASSFEYRVSGANVLTF. CDR3 nucleotides: TGTGCCAGCAGCTTCGAATATCGCGTCTCTGGGGCCAACGTCCTGACTTTC.

The chain couples TRBV7-9 to TRBJ2-1, with TRBD2 identical over 11 bases. This CDR3 region has 16 residues. V lost 6 bases, J lost 2 bases, and 6 bases stayed unmatched. CDR1 and CDR2 from the germline V gene are SEHNR and FQNEAQ (reference sequence). For the CDR3, the DNA is TGTGCCAGCAGACTTACTAGCGGGAGCCCCTACAATGAGCAGTTCTTC. This encodes CASRLTSGSPYNEQFF. The entire variable domain, with the rest obtained from reference TRBV7-9 and TRBJ2-1, is as follows: DTGVSQNPRHKITKRGQNVTFRCDPISEHNRLYWYRQTLGQGPEFLTYFQNEAQLEKSRLLSDRFSAERPKGSFSTLEIQRTEQGDSAMYLCASRLTSGSPYNEQFFGPGTRLTVL.

This rearrangement joins TRBV7-2 to TRBJ1-1; the D is unclear. Per the germline V gene, CDR1 is SGHTA and CDR2 is FQGNSA. The CDR3 spans 12 residues. Trimming pared 3 bases from V and 5 bases from J, leaving 7 bases between. In nucleotides, the CDR3 is TGTGCCAGCAGCTTTACGAGGACTGAAGCTTTCTTT. Translating gives CASSFTRTEAFF.

The chain combines TRBV7-2 with TRBJ1-5; perhaps TRBD1 as D (5 bases). CDR1 SGHTA and CDR2 FQGNSA come from the germline V gene. V dropped 3 bases and J dropped 2 bases, with 17 bases sitting between them. The CDR3 consists of 17 residues. CDR3 protein: CASSFDPGYSRNQPQHF. CDR3 DNA sequence: TGTGCCAGCAGCTTCGACCCAGGGTATTCACGCAATCAGCCCCAGCATTTT.

The chain recombines TRBV5-1 with TRBJ2-1, with D tentatively TRBD1 (6 bases). Germline assignment: CDR1 SGHRS and CDR2 YFSETQ. Trimming cost V 3 bases and J 4 bases, with 17 bases left between them. The CDR3 contains 16 residues. CDR3 region: CASSSDSDLLYNEQFF. DNA of the CDR3: TGCGCCAGCAGCTCGGACAGCGACCTACTATACAATGAGCAGTTCTTC.

This sequence joins TRBV30 and TRBJ2-7; TRBD2 might be the D (6 bases). Germline V gene data show CDR1 as GTSNPN and CDR2 as SVGIG (reference sequence). This CDR3 region has 11 residues. The V and J ends lost 5 bases and 4 bases respectively, with 9 bases between them. The CDR3 is CAWSRGYEQYF. CDR3 DNA sequence: TGTGCCTGGTCCCGGGGGTACGAGCAGTACTTC.